The clone carrying this T cell receptor beta chain has only a few counts. The source of the sample is a study of blood T cell repertoires in COVID-19. Looking at the study overall: The samples span acute and convalescent COVID-19 from the United States, Italy and Spain. PBMCs, B-cell-depleted T cells, or T cells provided the cDNA or gDNA that made up the material.

Between the trimmed V and J ends, which lost 2 bases and 6 bases, there was a span of 12 bases. The V gene's germline CDR1 is SGDLS and CDR2 YYNGEE. The CDR3 is 14 amino acids. In the original processing: By means of reference gene primer amplification, nucleated cell counts were estimated. Profiled with immunoSEQ multiplex PCR; TCRdb holds only in-frame clones, not every one. The V and J calls and clone size come from that table; D and trimming were worked out from the DNA. The sample holds under 200,000 clones, about 86% seen once. The chain links TRBV9 to TRBJ1-5; D call uncertain. The sample taken for sequencing was peripheral blood. This TCR was recovered from a man aged 25 to 45 with active or convalescent COVID-19. CDR3 DNA sequence: TGTGCCAGCAGCGTTGAAGGAGGAGGTCAGCCCCAGCATTTT. It yields the protein CASSVEGGGQPQHF.